A single sample is the source of the 21 T cell receptor beta chains below, sequenced in a study of blood T cell repertoires in COVID-19. Profiling relied on immunoSEQ multiplex PCR, and the TCRdb table lists in-frame clones only, not all of them. Among some 320,000 clones listed, around nine tenths were seen once. Input material: peripheral blood. Every receptor here comes from a woman between 25 and 40 years old with COVID-19, enrolled during active disease.

The chain is built from TRBV28 and TRBJ1-2; D is unclear. This CDR3 has 14 amino acids. V lost 0 bases and J lost 4, with 9 bases in between. From germline, CDR1 is MDHEN and CDR2 SYDVKM. The CDR3, as DNA: TGTGCCAGCAGTTTATGGGGCCAGCTCTATGGCTACACCTTC. Encoded protein: CASSLWGQLYGYTF.

The chain links TRBV12-2 to TRBJ2-1; the table's D call TRBD1 went unverified against the DNA. TRBV12-2 is a pseudogene segment. The CDR3 spans 15 residues. The CDR3 protein is CASRRQGGAYNEQFF. The CDR3 DNA reads as TGTGCAAGTCGCCGACAGGGTGGAGCCTACAATGAGCAGTTCTTC.

The rearrangement uses TRBV11-2 and TRBJ2-3; TRBD2 might be the D (6 bases). Germline CDR1 is SGHAT and CDR2 is FQNNGV. CDR3 length equals 15 residues. The V end was cut by 5 bases, the J end by 2 bases, with 14 bases between. CDR3 coding DNA: TGTGCCAGCAGCCGGGGGTCCCTGAACACAGATACGCAGTATTTT. This sequence encodes CASSRGSLNTDTQYF.

The V gene is TRBV21-1, the J gene TRBJ2-3; no DNA check was done on the table's D call, TRBD2. TRBV21-1 is deemed a pseudogene. The CDR3 contains 14 residues. CDR3 sequence (DNA): TGTGCCAGCCCCTTGGGAGACCGCACAGATACGCAGTATTTT. Its protein product is CASPLGDRTDTQYF.

In DNA, the CDR3 is TGTGCCAGCAGTAAACAGGGACCCCGCTACGAGCAGTACTTC. Protein: CASSKQGPRYEQYF. V gene TRBV6-5 combines with J gene TRBJ2-7, with a weak D call TRBD1 (6 bases). Germline assignment: CDR1 MNHEY and CDR2 SVGAGI. Trimming removed 5 bases at V and 3 bases at J, with 14 bases between. The CDR3 has 14 amino acids.

The gene calls are TRBV4-1 and TRBJ1-6, with 7 nucleotides matching TRBD1. CDR1 and CDR2 (germline): MGHRA, YSYEKL. Trimming took 6 bases from V and 5 from J; bases not matched to a gene: 1. CDR3 length equals 13 residues. CDR3 protein: CASRGTDNSPLHF. The CDR3 DNA is TGCGCCAGCAGGGGGACAGATAATTCACCCCTCCACTTT.

The chain has TRBV6-5 and TRBJ1-6; D not certain. The germline CDR1 and CDR2 sequences are MNHEY and SVGAGI. This CDR3 has 14 residues. The V end lost 6 bases, the J end lost 9 bases, and 15 bases lay between the germline ends. CDR3 loop: CASSQTVKVSPLHF. CDR3 in DNA: TGTGCCAGCAGCCAAACAGTCAAGGTTTCACCCCTCCACTTT.

This rearrangement joins TRBV7-2 to TRBJ2-2; TRBD2 matches at 10 bases. The CDR3 spans 15 residues. Germline-derived CDR1 and CDR2 are SGHTA and FQGNSA. V trimming: 5 bases; J trimming: 6 bases; junction bases outside the gene matches: 6. CDR3 in amino acids: CASSPGGLASGELFF. The DNA for the CDR3 is TGTGCCAGCAGCCCGGGGGGACTAGCGTCCGGGGAGCTGTTTTTT.

The chain links TRBV5-1 to TRBJ1-2; 9 bases match TRBD1. The V and J ends lost 0 bases and 5 bases, in that order; junction bases with no gene match: 8. The V gene's germline CDR1 is SGHRS and CDR2 YFSETQ. This CDR3 comprises 16 residues. The CDR3 region is CASSLGGTGWPYGYTF. In DNA, the CDR3 is TGCGCCAGCAGCTTGGGCGGGACAGGGTGGCCTTATGGCTACACCTTC.

The chain uses TRBV27 and TRBJ2-1; 7 positions match TRBD1. The CDR3 has 15 residues. The J segment lost 9 bases and the V segment lost 5 bases, leaving 13 bases of the junction unmatched. Germline assignment: CDR1 MNHEY and CDR2 SMNVEV (reference sequence). The CDR3 sequence is CASSPTTGWRSEQFF. The CDR3 DNA is TGTGCCAGCAGTCCCACGACAGGGTGGAGGAGTGAGCAGTTCTTC.

The chain links TRBV30 to TRBJ2-2; 12 nucleotides match TRBD1. Trimming cost V 2 bases and J 7 bases; bases outside gene matches: 8. In germline, CDR1 is GTSNPN, CDR2 SVGIG (reference sequence). CDR3 length equals 16 residues. The DNA for the CDR3 is TGTGCCTGGAGTTCATGGGACAGGGGGCGTGGCGGGGAGCTGTTTTTT. Protein sequence: CAWSSWDRGRGGELFF.

This clone was detected ten times or more. This chain links TRBV27 with TRBJ2-7, with D possibly TRBD2 on 6 matching bases. Germline V gene data show CDR1 as MNHEY and CDR2 as SMNVEV (reference sequence). This CDR3 has 16 amino acids. Trimming cost V 5 bases and J 2 bases, with 19 bases left between them. CDR3 sequence: CASSPTPGTVTYEQYF. Written as DNA, the CDR3 is TGTGCCAGCAGTCCTACCCCCGGGACTGTGACCTACGAGCAGTACTTC.

The rearrangement uses TRBV25-1 and TRBJ1-1; a possible D gene is TRBD1 (5 bases). Germline V gene sequence: CDR1 MGHDK, CDR2 SYGVNS. The CDR3 totals 11 residues. The V and J ends lost 8 bases and 8 bases respectively, with 12 bases between them. CDR3 region: CASRMGGEAFF. Written as DNA, the CDR3 is TGTGCCAGCCGTATGGGGGGAGAAGCTTTCTTT. The whole variable domain, remainder taken from reference TRBV25-1 and TRBJ1-1, is EADIYQTPRYLVIGTGKKITLECSQTMGHDKMYWYQQDPGMELHLIHYSYGVNSTEKGDLSSESTVSRIRTEHFPLTLESARPSHTSQYLCASRMGGEAFFGQGTRLTVV.

The CDR3 here is CASIPQRGYQETQYF. The DNA of the CDR3 is TGCGCCAGCATCCCCCAGAGGGGGTACCAAGAGACCCAGTACTTC. The chain carries TRBV10-2 and TRBJ2-5; TRBD1 is a possible D gene (6 bases). In germline, CDR1 is WSHSY, CDR2 SAAADI. The CDR3 runs 15 residues. Trimming removed 7 bases at V and 0 bases at J, with 15 bases between.

The chain links TRBV24-1 to TRBJ2-2, with no clear D. Deletions cut 4 bases from V and 8 bases from J, with 10 bases between. This CDR3 spans 13 amino acids. Germline CDR1 is KGHDR and CDR2 is SFDVKD. CDR3 region: CATSDPPEGELFF. CDR3 in DNA: TGTGCCACCAGTGACCCTCCCGAGGGGGAGCTGTTTTTT.

This clone occurred once. One end of the junction fails to match germline, which may point to a read error. This chain links TRBV6-5 with TRBJ1-2, with 8 bases aligning to TRBD1. From germline, CDR1 is MNHEY and CDR2 SVGAGI. This CDR3 spans 14 amino acids. CDR3 bases: TGTGCCAGCAGTTACGGACAGGGTAACTTTGGCTACACCTTC. It specifies CASSYGQGNFGYTF.

This clone has only one observation. CDR3 nucleotide sequence: TGTGCCAGCAGTTCCGCAGCCTACGAGCAGTACTTC. This encodes CASSSAAYEQYF. The chain combines TRBV6-5 with TRBJ2-7; D ambiguous. Trimming stripped 4 bases from V and 2 bases from J, with 6 bases between. Germline CDR1 is MNHEY and CDR2 is SVGAGI. The CDR3 runs to 12 residues.

The CDR3 reads CAWRRLTPPEAFF. CDR3 bases: TGTGCCTGGAGGCGGCTCACTCCCCCTGAAGCTTTCTTT. The V gene is TRBV30, the J gene TRBJ1-1; the D is unclear. The V and J ends lost 3 bases and 6 bases respectively, with 14 bases between them. This CDR3 has 13 residues. Germline assignment: CDR1 GTSNPN and CDR2 SVGIG (reference sequence). The whole variable domain, filled in from reference TRBV30 and TRBJ1-1, reads SQTIHQWPATLVQPVGSPLSLECTVEGTSNPNLYWYRQAAGRGLQLLFYSVGIGQISSEVPQNLSASRPQDRQFILSSKKLLLSDSGFYLCAWRRLTPPEAFFGQGTRLTVV.

This clone was seen once. This chain links TRBV19 with TRBJ2-3; D unclear. CDR3 length: 13 residues. With 1 base removed from V and 4 bases from J, the gap between germline ends came to 6 bases. Germline V lookup: CDR1 LNHDA, CDR2 SQIVND (reference sequence). The DNA for the CDR3 is TGTGCCAGTAGTATAGCGGTCCCAGATACGCAGTATTTT. It specifies CASSIAVPDTQYF.

The chain employs TRBV3-1 (or the pseudogene TRBV3-2) and TRBJ1-2; D remains ambiguous. CDR3 length: 14 residues. Germline CDR1 LGHDT, CDR2 YNNKEL (reference sequence). V dropped 3 bases and J dropped 4 bases, with 12 bases sitting between them. The CDR3 sequence: CASSHQLPPYGYTF. CDR3 sequence (DNA): TGTGCCAGCAGCCATCAACTGCCCCCCTATGGCTACACCTTC.

The gene calls are TRBV6-5 and TRBJ1-5; TRBD1 might be the D (5 bases). This CDR3 region has 13 residues. Germline CDR1 and CDR2: MNHEY and SVGAGI. Trimming pared 6 bases from V and 1 base from J, leaving 7 bases between. The CDR3 spells CASSAGSNQPQHF. Written as DNA, the CDR3 is TGTGCCAGCAGCGCAGGGAGCAATCAGCCCCAGCATTTT.